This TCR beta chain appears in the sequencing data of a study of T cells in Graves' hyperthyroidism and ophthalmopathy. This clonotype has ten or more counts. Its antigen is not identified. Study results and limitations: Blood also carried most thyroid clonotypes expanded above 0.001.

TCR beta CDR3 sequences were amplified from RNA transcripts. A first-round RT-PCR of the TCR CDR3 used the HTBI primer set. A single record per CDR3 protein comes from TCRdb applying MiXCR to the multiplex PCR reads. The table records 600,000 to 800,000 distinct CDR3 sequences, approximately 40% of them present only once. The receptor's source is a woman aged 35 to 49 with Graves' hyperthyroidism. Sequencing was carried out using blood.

CDR3 in amino acids: CASSARAGAWEQYF. DNA of the CDR3: TGTGCCAGCTCCGCTAGGGCGGGGGCGTGGGAGCAGTACTTC. The rearrangement joins TRBV7-2 to TRBJ2-7; the D gene is possibly TRBD2 (7 bases). Trimming took off 8 bases at V and 7 bases at J, with 21 bases between the two ends. CDR1 is SGHTA and CDR2 is FQGNSA in the germline V gene. The CDR3 runs to 14 residues.